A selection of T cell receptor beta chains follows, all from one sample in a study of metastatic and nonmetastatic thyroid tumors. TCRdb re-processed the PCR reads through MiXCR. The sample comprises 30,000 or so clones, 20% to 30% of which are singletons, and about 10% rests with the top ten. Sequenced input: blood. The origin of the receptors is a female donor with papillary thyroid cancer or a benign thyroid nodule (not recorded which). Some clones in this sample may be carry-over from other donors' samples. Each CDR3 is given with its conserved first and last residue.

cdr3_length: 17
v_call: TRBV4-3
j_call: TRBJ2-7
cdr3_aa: CACSQDLGSGRSYEQYF

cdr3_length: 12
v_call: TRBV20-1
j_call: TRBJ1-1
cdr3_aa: CSALEWDSEAFF

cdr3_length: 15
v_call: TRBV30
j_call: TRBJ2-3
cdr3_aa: CAWSVQNRGTDTQYF

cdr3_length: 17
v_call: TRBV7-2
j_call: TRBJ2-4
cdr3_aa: CASSLRDGYLAKNIQYF

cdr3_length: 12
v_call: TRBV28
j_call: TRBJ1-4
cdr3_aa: CASSFQATKLFF

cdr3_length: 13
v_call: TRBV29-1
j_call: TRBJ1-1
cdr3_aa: CSVPQGFGAEAFF

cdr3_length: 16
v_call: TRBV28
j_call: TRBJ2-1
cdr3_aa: CASSPPSGSSYNEQFF

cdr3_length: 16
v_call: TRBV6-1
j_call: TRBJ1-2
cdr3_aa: CASSEGTGDPFYGYTF

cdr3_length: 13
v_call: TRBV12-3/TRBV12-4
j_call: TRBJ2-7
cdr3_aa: CASSLPGSSEQYF

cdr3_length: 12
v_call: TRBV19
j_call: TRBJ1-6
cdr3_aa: CASSSPVSPLHF

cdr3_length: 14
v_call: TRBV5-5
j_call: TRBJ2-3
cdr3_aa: CASSLVGSTDTQYF

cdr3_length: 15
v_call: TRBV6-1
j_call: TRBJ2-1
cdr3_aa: CASSMGTSGPNEQFF

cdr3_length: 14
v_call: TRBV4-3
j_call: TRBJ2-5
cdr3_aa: CASSQDWGAQTQYF

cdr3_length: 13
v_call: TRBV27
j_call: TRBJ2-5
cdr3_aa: CASSPDWQLSQYF

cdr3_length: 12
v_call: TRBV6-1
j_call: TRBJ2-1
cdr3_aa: CASGERGDEQFF

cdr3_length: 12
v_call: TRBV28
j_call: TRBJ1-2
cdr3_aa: CASSLSGLGYTF

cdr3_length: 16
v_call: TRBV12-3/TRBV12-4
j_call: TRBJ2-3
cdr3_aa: CASSSRRDGGTDTQYF

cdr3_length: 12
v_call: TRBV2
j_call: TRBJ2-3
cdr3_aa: CAISYSEDTQSF

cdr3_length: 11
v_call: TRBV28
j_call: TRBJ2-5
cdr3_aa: CASSTRHPQYF

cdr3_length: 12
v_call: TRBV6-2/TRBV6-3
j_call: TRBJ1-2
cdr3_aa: CASTTGEDGYTF

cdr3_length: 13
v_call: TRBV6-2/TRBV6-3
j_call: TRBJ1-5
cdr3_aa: CASSYSLVGPQHF

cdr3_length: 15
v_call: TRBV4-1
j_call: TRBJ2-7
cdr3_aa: CASSQGYGSSYEQYF

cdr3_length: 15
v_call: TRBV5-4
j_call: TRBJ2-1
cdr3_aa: CASSLDSGKYNEQFF

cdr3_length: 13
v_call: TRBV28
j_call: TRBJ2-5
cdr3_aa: CASEQGRGETQYF

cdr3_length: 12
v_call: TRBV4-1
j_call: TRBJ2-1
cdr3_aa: CASSPQNGEQFF

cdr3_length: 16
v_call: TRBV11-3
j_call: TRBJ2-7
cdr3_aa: CAGSSLWGALSYEQYF

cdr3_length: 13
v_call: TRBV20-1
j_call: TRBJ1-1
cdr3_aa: CSAKDRGVAEAFF

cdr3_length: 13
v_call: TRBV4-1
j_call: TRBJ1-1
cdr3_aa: CASSQDWGTEAFF

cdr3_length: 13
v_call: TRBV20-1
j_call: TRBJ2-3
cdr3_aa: CSLRTSGSNTQYF

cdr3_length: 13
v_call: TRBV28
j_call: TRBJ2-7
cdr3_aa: CASTPGLSYEQYF

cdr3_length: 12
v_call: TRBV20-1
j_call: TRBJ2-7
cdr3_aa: CSAREREYEQYF

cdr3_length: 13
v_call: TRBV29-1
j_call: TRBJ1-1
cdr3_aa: CSEGQGTRESDFF

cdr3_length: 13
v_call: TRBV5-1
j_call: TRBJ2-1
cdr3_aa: CASRFLSYNEQFF

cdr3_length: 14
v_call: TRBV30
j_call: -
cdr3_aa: CAWSVMGGRKTQYF

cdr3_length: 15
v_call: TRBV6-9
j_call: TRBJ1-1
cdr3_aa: CASSYGDRVDTEAFF

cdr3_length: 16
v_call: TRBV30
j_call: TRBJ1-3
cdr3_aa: CDWSRLDSNTGNSIYF

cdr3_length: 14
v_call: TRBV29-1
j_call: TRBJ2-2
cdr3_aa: CSVLIGPLPGEQFF

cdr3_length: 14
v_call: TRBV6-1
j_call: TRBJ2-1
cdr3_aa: CASNPVGGANEQFF

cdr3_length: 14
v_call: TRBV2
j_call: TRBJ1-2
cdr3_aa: CASSEVVGAYGYTF

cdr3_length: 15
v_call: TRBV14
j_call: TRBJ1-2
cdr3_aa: CASSPRGQGGYGYTF

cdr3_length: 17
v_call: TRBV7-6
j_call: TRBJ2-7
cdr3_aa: CASSLDLGRGVNYEQYF

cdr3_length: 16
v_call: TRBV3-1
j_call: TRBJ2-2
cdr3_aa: CASSPGLAGGTGELFF

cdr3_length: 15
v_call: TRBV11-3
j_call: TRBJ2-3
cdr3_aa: CASSSSGLAGVTQYF

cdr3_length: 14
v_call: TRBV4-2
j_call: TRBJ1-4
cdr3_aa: CAISRNEENEKLFF

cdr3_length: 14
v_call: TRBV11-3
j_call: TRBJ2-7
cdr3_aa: CASSPLPGSYEQYF

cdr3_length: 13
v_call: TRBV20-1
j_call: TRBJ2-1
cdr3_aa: CSALSRGADEQFF

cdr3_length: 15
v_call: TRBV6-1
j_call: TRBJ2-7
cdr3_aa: CASWRFSGYSYEQYF

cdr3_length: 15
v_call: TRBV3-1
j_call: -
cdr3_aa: CARSKLAGPYNEQYF

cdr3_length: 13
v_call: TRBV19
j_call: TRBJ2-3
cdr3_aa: CASSIQGRDTQYF

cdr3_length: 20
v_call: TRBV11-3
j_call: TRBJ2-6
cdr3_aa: CASSLGGRWGSPSGANVLTF

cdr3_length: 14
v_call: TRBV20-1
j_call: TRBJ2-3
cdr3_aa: CSARSVSGPDTQYF

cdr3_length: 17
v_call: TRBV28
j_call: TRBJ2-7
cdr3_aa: CASRQRHTSLRKYEQYF

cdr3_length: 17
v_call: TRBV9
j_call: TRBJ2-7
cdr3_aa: CASSVAGTSASSYEQYF